The 25 T cell receptor beta chains presented below share a single source sample, sequenced in a study of T cell changes during pregnancy in multiple sclerosis. Clones were read by immunoSEQ multiplex PCR, and TCRdb kept only the in-frame ones, dropping some. The sample contains about 13,000 clones, roughly 90% of which appear only once. This specimen was CD8+ T cells from peripheral blood mononuclear cells, taken after pregnancy. These receptors came from a female donor in good health, enrolled as a control in a pregnancy study.

The chain couples TRBV7-9 to TRBJ2-3; D is uncertain. The CDR3 is made up of 14 amino acids. Per the germline V gene, CDR1 is SEHNR and CDR2 is FQNEAQ (reference sequence). V was trimmed by 5 bases and J by 6 bases, leaving 15 bases between them. The CDR3 coding sequence is TGTGCCAGCAGCCCCCCCTTTCCCGGGGATACGCAGTATTTT. Its protein product is CASSPPFPGDTQYF.

This sequence joins TRBV6-1 and TRBJ2-7, with 9 bases aligning to TRBD1. From germline, CDR1 is MNHNS and CDR2 SASEGT. Trimming cost V 2 bases and J 0 bases; bases outside gene matches: 2. There are 15 residues in the CDR3. The chain's CDR3 is CASSEYRGLSYEQYF. The CDR3 region has the DNA TGTGCCAGCAGTGAATACAGGGGGCTCTCCTACGAGCAGTACTTC.

The V and J genes are TRBV29-1 and TRBJ1-1; 8 bases line up with TRBD1. The V gene's germline CDR1 is SQVTM and CDR2 ANQGSEA. Trimming took 7 bases from V and 5 from J; bases not matched to a gene: 9. The CDR3 is 13 residues long. The CDR3 DNA reads as TGCAGCGCTCAGACAGGGGAAGGAACTGAAGCTTTCTTT. It is translated as CSAQTGEGTEAFF.

The genes are TRBV2 and TRBJ2-2; 12 nucleotides align to TRBD1. CDR1 and CDR2 (germline): SNHLY, FYNNEI. The length of the CDR3 is 17 residues. V was pared by 2 bases and J by 5 bases, with 6 bases of the junction left unmatched. This chain's CDR3 is CASSELWGQGATGELFF. The DNA for the CDR3 is TGTGCCAGCAGTGAATTGTGGGGACAGGGGGCGACCGGGGAGCTGTTTTTT.

The chain joins TRBV27 to TRBJ1-1; D ambiguous. V lost 2 bases and J 0 bases, leaving 10 bases between the germline ends. The germline V gene has CDR1 MNHEY and CDR2 SMNVEV (reference sequence). This CDR3 is built from 15 residues. The CDR3 nucleotides read TGTGCCAGCAGTTTAAATTCGGAGATGAACACTGAAGCTTTCTTT. It specifies CASSLNSEMNTEAFF.

The chain employs TRBV13 and TRBJ2-7; 7 bases line up with TRBD1. Germline V gene data show CDR1 as PRHDT and CDR2 as FYEKMQ (reference sequence). This CDR3 is built from 14 residues. Trimming cost V 2 bases and J 3 bases; bases outside gene matches: 4. The CDR3 region has the DNA TGTGCCAGCAGCTTAACAGGGGTCCACTACGAGCAGTACTTC. It yields the protein CASSLTGVHYEQYF.

J is TRBJ2-1 and V is TRBV7-3, with 11 positions matching TRBD1. The CDR3 spans 15 residues. Germline V gene data show CDR1 as SGHTA and CDR2 as FQGTGA. The ends lost 4 bases at V and 9 bases at J; junction bases unmatched: 8. The CDR3 nucleotides are TGTGCCAGCAGCTCGGGACAGGGGGTTTCGGGTGAGCAGTTCTTC. Its translation: CASSSGQGVSGEQFF.

This clone counts as large. V is TRBV4-2 and J is TRBJ2-7; 7 nucleotides line up with TRBD2. Germline loops: CDR1 LGHNA, CDR2 YNFKEQ. J was trimmed by 2 bases and V by 1 base; bases with no gene match: 5. The CDR3 is 15 amino acids. The CDR3 nucleotides are TGTGCCAGCAGCCAAGTAAGCGGGGCCACCTACGAGCAGTACTTC. Its protein is CASSQVSGATYEQYF.

The gene calls are TRBV6-5 and TRBJ1-1, with 7 bases aligning to TRBD1. There are 14 residues in the CDR3. Germline V gives CDR1 MNHEY, CDR2 SVGAGI. The trim removed 5 bases at V and 3 bases at J, leaving 6 bases unmatched. CDR3 nucleotides: TGTGCCAGCAGTAAACAGGGGCCTGACACTGAAGCTTTCTTT. Protein sequence: CASSKQGPDTEAFF.

The V and J genes are TRBV11-3 and TRBJ2-2, with 9 bases fitting TRBD2. This CDR3 is built from 16 residues. Germline lookup yields CDR1 SGHNT and CDR2 YENEEA. The junction had 6 bases not matched to a gene; V was cut back by 5 bases and J by 2 bases. This CDR3 is CASSARLAENTGELFF. CDR3 coding DNA: TGTGCCAGCAGCGCAAGACTAGCGGAAAACACCGGGGAGCTGTTTTTT.

This chain links TRBV6-6 with TRBJ1-5; 7 positions agree with TRBD1. The length of the CDR3 is 14 residues. V was clipped by 4 bases and J by 5 bases; unmatched bases: 5. The germline gives CDR1 MNHNY, CDR2 SVGAGI (reference sequence). This CDR3 is CASSFNTGDQPQHF. For the CDR3, the DNA is TGTGCCAGCAGTTTCAATACAGGGGATCAGCCCCAGCATTTT.

V gene TRBV7-9 combines with J gene TRBJ2-7; D might be TRBD1 (6 bases). V lost 2 bases and J 6 bases, leaving 20 bases between the germline ends. Per the germline V gene, CDR1 is SEHNR and CDR2 is FQNEAQ (reference sequence). The CDR3 runs to 16 residues. CDR3: CASSLPKQGSGIEQYF. CDR3 in DNA: TGTGCCAGCAGCTTACCGAAACAGGGTTCGGGCATCGAGCAGTACTTC.

The rearrangement links TRBV7-8 to TRBJ2-2, with a tentative D call TRBD2 (5 bases). V was pared by 4 bases and J by 5 bases, with 5 bases between. Germline CDR1 is SGHVS and CDR2 is FQNEAQ. The CDR3 totals 12 residues. CDR3 sequence (DNA): TGTGCCAGCAGCTCGGGGACCGGGGAGCTGTTTTTT. It yields the protein CASSSGTGELFF. The full variable domain, with the rest looked up from reference TRBV7-8 and TRBJ2-2, is GAGVSQSPRYKVAKRGQDVALRCDPISGHVSLFWYQQALGQGPEFLTYFQNEAQLDKSGLPSDRFFAERPEGSVSTLKIQRTQQEDSAVYLCASSSGTGELFFGEGSRLTVL.

The chain combines TRBV28 with TRBJ2-1, with 7 bases fitting TRBD2. V shed 2 bases, J shed 5 bases, and the junction held 0 bases outside the gene matches. CDR1 MDHEN and CDR2 SYDVKM come from the germline V gene. CDR3 length: 13 residues. The CDR3 loop is CASSLGLDNEQFF. CDR3 in DNA: TGTGCCAGCAGTTTAGGACTAGACAATGAGCAGTTCTTC.

The chain is built from TRBV28 and TRBJ2-2; 7 nucleotides agree with TRBD1. Germline loops: CDR1 MDHEN, CDR2 SYDVKM. The CDR3 covers 13 residues. With 5 bases clipped from V and 6 bases from J, the junction kept 3 bases outside the gene matches. The CDR3 DNA reads TGTGCCAGCAGTCTGACAGGGTCCGGGGAGCTGTTTTTT. This sequence encodes CASSLTGSGELFF.

This clone was found once. J is TRBJ2-1 and V is TRBV7-9; D is possibly TRBD2 (6 bases). Germline lookup yields CDR1 SEHNR and CDR2 FQNEAQ (reference sequence). The CDR3 extends over 16 amino acids. Between the trimmed V and J ends, which lost 3 bases and 9 bases, there was a span of 21 bases. CDR3 coding DNA: TGTGCCAGCAGCTTTAGGAGGGTGGCCACGGGCGGTGAGCAGTTCTTC. It codes for CASSFRRVATGGEQFF. The whole variable domain, remainder taken from reference TRBV7-9 and TRBJ2-1, is DTGVSQNPRHKITKRGQNVTFRCDPISEHNRLYWYRQTLGQGPEFLTYFQNEAQLEKSRLLSDRFSAERPKGSFSTLEIQRTEQGDSAMYLCASSFRRVATGGEQFFGPGTRLTVL.

The CDR3 DNA follows: TGTGCCAGCAGTTTACGGGGTATGGACACTGAAGCTTTCTTT. Translation gives CASSLRGMDTEAFF. This chain joins TRBV28 and TRBJ1-1; the D is unclear. Germline V gene sequence: CDR1 MDHEN, CDR2 SYDVKM. The CDR3 is made up of 14 amino acids. Trimming left V 2 bases short and J 3 bases short, with 10 bases between.

This chain joins TRBV29-1 and TRBJ2-7, with TRBD2 matching 12 bases. V gave up 6 bases and J gave up 6 bases; unmatched junction bases: 9. Germline V gives CDR1 SQVTM, CDR2 ANQGSEA. The CDR3 extends over 14 amino acids. The CDR3 DNA sequence: TGCAGCGTGGCCCTAGCGGGAGGGCCCTCCGAGCAGTACTTC. Protein sequence: CSVALAGGPSEQYF.

The chain uses TRBV5-6 and TRBJ2-7; 10 bases are a match to TRBD1. The CDR3 contains 14 residues. Germline CDR1 is SGHDT and CDR2 is YYEEEE. The V and J ends lost 4 bases and 3 bases, in that order; junction bases with no gene match: 4. The CDR3 sequence: CASSPGTGVYEQYF. In DNA, the CDR3 is TGTGCCAGCAGCCCCGGGACAGGGGTCTACGAGCAGTACTTC.

The rearrangement joins TRBV5-6 to TRBJ1-1; D might be TRBD1 (5 bases). CDR1 is SGHDT and CDR2 is YYEEEE in the germline V gene. V dropped 0 bases and J dropped 4 bases, with 10 bases sitting between them. CDR3 length: 14 amino acids. In DNA form, the CDR3 reads TGTGCCAGCAGCTTGGAGCAGGGCGGCACTGAAGCTTTCTTT. Protein product: CASSLEQGGTEAFF.

The chain is built from TRBV30 and TRBJ2-1; D gene uncertain. The CDR3 runs 16 residues. Germline V gene lookup returns CDR1 GTSNPN and CDR2 SVGIG (reference sequence). V was clipped by 0 bases and J by 0 bases, with 12 bases between them. For the CDR3, the DNA is TGTGCCTGGAGTGTAAGGCGGAAGAGCTCCTACAATGAGCAGTTCTTC. Amino acid sequence: CAWSVRRKSSYNEQFF.

This clone is a singleton in its sample. The gene calls are TRBV2 and TRBJ1-2, with 12 bases fitting TRBD1. This CDR3 has 20 residues. Per the germline V gene, CDR1 is SNHLY and CDR2 is FYNNEI. The ends lost 4 bases at V and 3 bases at J; junction bases unmatched: 18. The CDR3 DNA follows: TGTGCCAGCAGTGTCCCGGGACAGGGGGCGAGGGCCTATGGGGACTATGGCTACACCTTC. Translation: CASSVPGQGARAYGDYGYTF. Complete variable domain (other parts from reference TRBV2 and TRBJ1-2): EPEVTQTPSHQVTQMGQEVILRCVPISNHLYFYWYRQILGQKVEFLVSFYNNEISEKSEIFDDQFSVERPDGSNFTLKIRSTKLEDSAMYFCASSVPGQGARAYGDYGYTFGSGTRLTVV.

For the CDR3, the DNA is TGTGCCAGCAGTGAAGGGACAGCGTACGAGCAGTACTTC. This sequence encodes CASSEGTAYEQYF. The chain links TRBV2 to TRBJ2-7; D is perhaps TRBD1 (6 bases). The CDR3 covers 13 residues. V shed 1 base and J shed 4 bases, with 8 bases lying between them. Germline lookup yields CDR1 SNHLY and CDR2 FYNNEI.

J is TRBJ2-1 and V is TRBV11-2; unclear D gene. The V gene lost 0 bases and the J gene lost 10 bases, with 16 bases spanning the gap. This CDR3 has 15 residues. Germline-derived CDR1 and CDR2 are SGHAT and FQNNGV. Here the CDR3 DNA reads TGTGCCAGCAGCTTAGATGAGTTTGAGGTTCGAGAGCAGTTCTTC. This gives the protein CASSLDEFEVREQFF.

The chain uses TRBV19 and TRBJ1-1; the match to TRBD1 covers 9 bases. Per germline, CDR1 LNHDA and CDR2 SQIVND (reference sequence). The CDR3 loop spans 15 amino acids. V shed 5 bases, J shed 5 bases, and the junction held 9 bases outside the gene matches. Written as DNA, the CDR3 is TGTGCCAGTAGTGCGGGACAGGGTGAACGAACTGAAGCTTTCTTT. As protein: CASSAGQGERTEAFF.